This T cell receptor (beta chain) was obtained from a study of CD8+CD57+ T cells in acquired aplastic anemia. Study summary: DNA from sorted CD4+ and CD8+ cells averaged approximately 3.5 ug. The average read count for CD4+ cells in healthy donors was roughly 10 million.

The CDR3 has 14 residues. The V and J ends lost 4 bases and 7 bases, in that order; junction bases with no gene match: 6. Germline assignment: CDR1 SEHNR and CDR2 FQNEAQ (reference sequence). Whole-study results and caveats: Roughly 30 sequences, all CD8+ CDR3, were shared between patients and controls.

Profiling that covered TCR beta VDJ and CDR3 relied on genomic DNA as its template. TCRdb redid the calling of the reads with MiXCR, one entry per CDR3 protein. In the table there are 350,000 to 450,000 distinct CDR3 sequences, around 68% of which are singletons. On this clonotype itself: Antigen unknown.

Sequenced material: sorted CD4+, CD8+, or CD8+CD57+ T cells (not recorded which) from PBMCs. The source of this sequence is a human donor in good health, serving as a control. The chain carries TRBV7-9 and TRBJ2-7; the match to TRBD1 covers 11 bases. The CDR3 sequence is CASSSRDRGTEQYF. The CDR3 coding sequence is TGTGCCAGCAGCTCTAGGGACAGGGGGACGGAGCAGTACTTC. The full variable domain, rest sourced from reference TRBV7-9 and TRBJ2-7, is DTGVSQNPRHKITKRGQNVTFRCDPISEHNRLYWYRQTLGQGPEFLTYFQNEAQLEKSRLLSDRFSAERPKGSFSTLEIQRTEQGDSAMYLCASSSRDRGTEQYFGPGTRLTVT.